This TCR beta chain was obtained from a study of blood T cell repertoires in COVID-19. In the original processing: For nucleated cells, counts were estimated from reference gene primer amplification. Profiling relied on immunoSEQ multiplex PCR, and the TCRdb table lists in-frame clones only, not all of them. The V and J calls and clone size are taken from that table; D and trimming were inferred from the DNA. The table has about 200,000 clones, around four fifths seen once. Per the germline V gene, CDR1 is GTSNPN and CDR2 is SVGIG (reference sequence). This CDR3 contains 13 residues. V lost 2 bases, J lost 6 bases, and 13 bases lay in between.

Sequencing used peripheral blood. The TCR sequence derives from a man aged 55 to 69 with COVID-19, enrolled during active disease. This chain joins TRBV30 and TRBJ1-1, with D possibly matching TRBD1 (6 bases). In nucleotides, the CDR3 is TGTGCCTGGAGTACTCGTGCAGGGGCTGAAGCTTTCTTT. It specifies CAWSTRAGAEAFF.